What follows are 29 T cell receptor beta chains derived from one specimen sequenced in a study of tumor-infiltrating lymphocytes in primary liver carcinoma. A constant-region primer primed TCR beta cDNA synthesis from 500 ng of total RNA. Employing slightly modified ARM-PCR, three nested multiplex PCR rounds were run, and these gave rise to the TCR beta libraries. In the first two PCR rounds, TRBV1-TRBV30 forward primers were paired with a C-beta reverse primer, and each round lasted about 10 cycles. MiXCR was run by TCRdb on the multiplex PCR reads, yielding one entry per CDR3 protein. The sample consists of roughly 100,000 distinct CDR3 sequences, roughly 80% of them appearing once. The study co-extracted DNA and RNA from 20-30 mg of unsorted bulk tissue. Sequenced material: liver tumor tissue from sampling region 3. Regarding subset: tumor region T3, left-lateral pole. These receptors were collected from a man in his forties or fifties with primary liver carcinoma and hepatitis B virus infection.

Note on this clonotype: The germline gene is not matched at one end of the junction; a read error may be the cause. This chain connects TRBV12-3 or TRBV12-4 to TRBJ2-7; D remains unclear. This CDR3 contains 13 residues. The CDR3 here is CVSSFGHVYEQYF. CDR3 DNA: TGTGTCAGCAGTTTCGGCCACGTCTACGAGCAGTACTTC.

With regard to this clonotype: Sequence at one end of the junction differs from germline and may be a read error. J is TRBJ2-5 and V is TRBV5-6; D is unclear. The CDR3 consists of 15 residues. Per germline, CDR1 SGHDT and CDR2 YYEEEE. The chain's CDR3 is CVGSLVAGSREIQYF. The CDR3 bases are TGTGTCGGCAGCTTGGTTGCAGGTAGCCGAGAGATCCAGTACTTC. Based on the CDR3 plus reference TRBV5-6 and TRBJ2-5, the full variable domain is DAGVTQSPTHLIKTRGQQVTLRCSPKSGHDTVSWYQQALGQGPQFIFQYYEEEERQRGNFPDRFSGHQFPNYSSELNVNALLLGDSALYLCVGSLVAGSREIQYFGPGTRLLVL.

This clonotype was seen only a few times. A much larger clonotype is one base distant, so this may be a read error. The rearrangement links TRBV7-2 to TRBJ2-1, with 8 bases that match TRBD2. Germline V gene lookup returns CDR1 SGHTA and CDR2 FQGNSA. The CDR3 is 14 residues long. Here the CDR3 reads CVSSLAAGANEQFF. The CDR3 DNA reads TGTGTCAGCAGCTTAGCAGCGGGGGCCAATGAGCAGTTCTTC.

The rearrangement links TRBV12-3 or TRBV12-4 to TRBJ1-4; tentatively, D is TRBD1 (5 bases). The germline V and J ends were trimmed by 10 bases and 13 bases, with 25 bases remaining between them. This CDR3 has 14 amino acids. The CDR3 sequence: CANGGRGNRNGLFF. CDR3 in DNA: TGTGCCAACGGGGGGAGAGGGAACCGAAACGGACTGTTTTTT.

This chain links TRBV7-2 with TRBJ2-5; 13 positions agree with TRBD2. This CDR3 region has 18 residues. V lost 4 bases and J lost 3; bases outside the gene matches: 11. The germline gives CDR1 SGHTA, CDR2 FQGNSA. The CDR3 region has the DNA TGTGCCAGCAGCTCTCTTCCCGGGACTAGCGGGATTGAAGAGACCCAGTACTTC. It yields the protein CASSSLPGTSGIEETQYF.

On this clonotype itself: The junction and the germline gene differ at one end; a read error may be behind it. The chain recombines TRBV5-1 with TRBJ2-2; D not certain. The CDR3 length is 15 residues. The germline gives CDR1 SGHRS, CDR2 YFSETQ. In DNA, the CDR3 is TGCGCCAGCAGCTCGCCTTTGCGATACACTGGGGAGCTGTTTTTT. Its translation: CASSSPLRYTGELFF.

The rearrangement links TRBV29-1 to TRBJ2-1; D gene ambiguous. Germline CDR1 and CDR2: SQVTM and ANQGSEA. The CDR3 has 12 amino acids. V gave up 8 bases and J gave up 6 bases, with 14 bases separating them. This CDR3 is CSLVWATNEQFF. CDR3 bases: TGCAGCCTTGTATGGGCTACCAATGAGCAGTTCTTC.

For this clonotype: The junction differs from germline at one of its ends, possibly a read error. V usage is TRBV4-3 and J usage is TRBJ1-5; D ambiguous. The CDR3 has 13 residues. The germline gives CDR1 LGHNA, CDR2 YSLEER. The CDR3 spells CASIQDRSQPQHF. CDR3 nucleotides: TGCGCCAGCATCCAAGATCGAAGTCAGCCCCAACATTTT.

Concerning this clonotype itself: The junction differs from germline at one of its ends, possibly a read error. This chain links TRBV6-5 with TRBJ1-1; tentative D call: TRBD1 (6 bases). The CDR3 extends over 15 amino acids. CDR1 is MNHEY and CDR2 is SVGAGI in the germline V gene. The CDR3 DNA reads TGTGCCAGCAGTTACTCGTCAACAGGGAACACTGAAACTTTCTTT. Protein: CASSYSSTGNTETFF.

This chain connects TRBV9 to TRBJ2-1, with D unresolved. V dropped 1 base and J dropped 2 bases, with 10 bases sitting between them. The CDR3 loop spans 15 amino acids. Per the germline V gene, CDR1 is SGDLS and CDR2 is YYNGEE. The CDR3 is CASSVNQNPYNEQFF. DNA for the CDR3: TGTGCCAGCAGCGTAAACCAGAATCCCTACAATGAGCAGTTCTTC. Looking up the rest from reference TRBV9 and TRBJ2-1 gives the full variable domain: DSGVTQTPKHLITATGQRVTLRCSPRSGDLSVYWYQQSLDQGLQFLIQYYNGEERAKGNILERFSAQQFPDLHSELNLSSLELGDSALYFCASSVNQNPYNEQFFGPGTRLTVL.

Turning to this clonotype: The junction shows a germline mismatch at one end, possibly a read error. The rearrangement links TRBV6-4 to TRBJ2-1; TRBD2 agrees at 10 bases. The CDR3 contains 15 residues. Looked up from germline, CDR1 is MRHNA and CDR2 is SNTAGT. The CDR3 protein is CARSVSSGSYNEQFF. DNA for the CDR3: TGTGCCAGGAGTGTCTCTAGCGGGAGTTACAATGAGCAGTTCTTC.

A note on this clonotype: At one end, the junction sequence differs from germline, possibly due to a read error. The DNA for the CDR3 is TGTGCCAGCTGTGATGGTAGGAACACTGAAGCTGTCTTT. Protein sequence: CASCDGRNTEAVF. The J gene is TRBJ1-1, the V gene TRBV6-1; D remains ambiguous. This CDR3 spans 13 amino acids. Germline CDR1 and CDR2: MNHNS and SASEGT.

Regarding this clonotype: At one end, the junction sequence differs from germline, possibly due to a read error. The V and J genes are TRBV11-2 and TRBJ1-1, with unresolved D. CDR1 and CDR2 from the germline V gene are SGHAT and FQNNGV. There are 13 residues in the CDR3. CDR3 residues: CASGLCLSTEAFF. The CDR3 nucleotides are TGTGCCAGCGGCTTATGCCTGAGCACTGAAGCTTTCTTT.

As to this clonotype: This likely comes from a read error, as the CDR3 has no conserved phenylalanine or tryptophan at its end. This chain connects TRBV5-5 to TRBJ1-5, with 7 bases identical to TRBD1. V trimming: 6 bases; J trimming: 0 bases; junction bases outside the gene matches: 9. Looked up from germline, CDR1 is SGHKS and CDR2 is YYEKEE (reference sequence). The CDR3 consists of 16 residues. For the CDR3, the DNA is TGTGCCAGCACCTCGGGACAGACGATTAGCAATCAGCCCCAGCATATT. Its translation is CASTSGQTISNQPQHI.

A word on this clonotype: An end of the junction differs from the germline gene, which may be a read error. The chain's CDR3 is CASNIQGSGNIIYF. The DNA for the CDR3 is TGTGCCAGCAATATACAGGGCTCTGGAAACATCATATATTTT. The J gene is TRBJ1-3, the V gene TRBV12-3 or TRBV12-4; possibly TRBD1 for D (6 bases). This CDR3 is built from 14 residues.

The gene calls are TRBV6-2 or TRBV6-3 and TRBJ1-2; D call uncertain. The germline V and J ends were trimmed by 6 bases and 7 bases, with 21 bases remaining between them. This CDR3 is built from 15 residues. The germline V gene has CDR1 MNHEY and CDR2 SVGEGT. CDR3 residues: CASSQTLAGTFGYTF. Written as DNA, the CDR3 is TGTGCCAGCAGCCAGACCCTCGCAGGAACTTTTGGCTACACCTTC.

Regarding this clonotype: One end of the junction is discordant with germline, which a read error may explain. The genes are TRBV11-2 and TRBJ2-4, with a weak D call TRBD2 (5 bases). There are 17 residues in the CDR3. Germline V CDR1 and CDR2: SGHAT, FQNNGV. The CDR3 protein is CASSLDRACLAENIQYF. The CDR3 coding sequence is TGTGCCAGCAGCTTAGATAGAGCATGTCTAGCCGAAAACATTCAGTACTTC.

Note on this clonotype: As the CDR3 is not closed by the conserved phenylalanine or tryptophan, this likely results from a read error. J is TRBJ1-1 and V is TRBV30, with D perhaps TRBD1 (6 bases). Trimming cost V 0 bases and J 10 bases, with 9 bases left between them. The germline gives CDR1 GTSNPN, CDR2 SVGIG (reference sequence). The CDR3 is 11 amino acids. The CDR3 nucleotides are TGTGCCTGGAGTGTAGGGGGGACAGCTTTCTAT. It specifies CAWSVGGTAFY.

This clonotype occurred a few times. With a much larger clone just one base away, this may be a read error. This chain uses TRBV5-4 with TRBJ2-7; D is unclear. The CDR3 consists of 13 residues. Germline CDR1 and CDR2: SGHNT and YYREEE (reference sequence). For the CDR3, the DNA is TGTGCCAGCAGCTTGGGGGGTACCTACGGGCAGTACTTC. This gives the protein CASSLGGTYGQYF.

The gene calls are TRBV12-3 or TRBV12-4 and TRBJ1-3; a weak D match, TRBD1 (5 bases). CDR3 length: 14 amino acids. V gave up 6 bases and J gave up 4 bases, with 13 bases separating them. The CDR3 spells CASRLIGDGNTIYF. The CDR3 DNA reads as TGTGCCAGCAGATTGATAGGGGACGGAAACACCATATATTTT.

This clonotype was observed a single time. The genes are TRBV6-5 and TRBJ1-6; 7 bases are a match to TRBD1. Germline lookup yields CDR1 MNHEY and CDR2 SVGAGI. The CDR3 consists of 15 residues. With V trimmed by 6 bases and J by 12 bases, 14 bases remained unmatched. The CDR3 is CASRVKQGWFLPLHF. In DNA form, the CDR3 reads TGTGCCAGCAGGGTTAAACAGGGGTGGTTCTTACCCCTCCACTTT.

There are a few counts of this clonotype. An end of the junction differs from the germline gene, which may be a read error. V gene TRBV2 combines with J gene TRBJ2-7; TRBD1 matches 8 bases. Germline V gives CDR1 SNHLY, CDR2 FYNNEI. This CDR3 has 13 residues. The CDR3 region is CASESDRAYGQYF. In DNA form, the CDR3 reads TGTGCCAGCGAGTCGGACAGGGCCTACGGGCAGTACTTC.

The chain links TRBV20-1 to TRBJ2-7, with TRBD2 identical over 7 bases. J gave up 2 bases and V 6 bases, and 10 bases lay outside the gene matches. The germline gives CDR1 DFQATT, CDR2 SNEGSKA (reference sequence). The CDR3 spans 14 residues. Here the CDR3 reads CSAGLVGVAYEQYF. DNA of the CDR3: TGCAGTGCAGGACTAGTGGGAGTAGCCTACGAGCAGTACTTC.

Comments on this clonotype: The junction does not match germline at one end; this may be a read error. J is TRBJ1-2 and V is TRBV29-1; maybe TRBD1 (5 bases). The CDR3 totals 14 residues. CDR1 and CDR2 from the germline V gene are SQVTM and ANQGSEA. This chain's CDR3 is CSVEDRGLPLSYIF. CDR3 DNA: TGCAGCGTTGAAGATAGGGGTCTCCCTTTGAGCTACATCTTC.

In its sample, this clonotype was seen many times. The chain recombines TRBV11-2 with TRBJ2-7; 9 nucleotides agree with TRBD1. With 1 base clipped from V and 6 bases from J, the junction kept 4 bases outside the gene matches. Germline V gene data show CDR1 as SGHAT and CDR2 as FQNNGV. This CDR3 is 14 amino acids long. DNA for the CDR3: TGTGCCAGCAGCTTAGTGGGGACAGGGATCGAGCAGTACTTC. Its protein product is CASSLVGTGIEQYF.

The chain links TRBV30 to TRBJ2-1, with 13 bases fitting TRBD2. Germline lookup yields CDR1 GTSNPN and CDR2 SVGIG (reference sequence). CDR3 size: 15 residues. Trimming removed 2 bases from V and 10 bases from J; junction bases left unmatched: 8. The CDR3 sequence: CAWSLLAGGPKEQFF. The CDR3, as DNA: TGTGCCTGGAGTCTACTAGCGGGAGGGCCCAAAGAGCAGTTCTTC.

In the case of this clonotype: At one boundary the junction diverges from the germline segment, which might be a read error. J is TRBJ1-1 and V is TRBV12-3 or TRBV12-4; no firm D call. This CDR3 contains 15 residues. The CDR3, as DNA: TGTCCCAGCAGTTTAGGGCAGCTGTTGAACACTGAAGCTTTCTTT. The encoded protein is CPSSLGQLLNTEAFF.

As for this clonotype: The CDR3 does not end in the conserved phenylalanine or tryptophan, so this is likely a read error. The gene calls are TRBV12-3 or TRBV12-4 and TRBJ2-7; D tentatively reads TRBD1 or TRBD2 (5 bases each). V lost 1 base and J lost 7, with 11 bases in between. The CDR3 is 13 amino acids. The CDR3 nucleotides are TGTGCCAGCAGTTTAGGGGGGACCGGGGAGCAGTACTAC. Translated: CASSLGGTGEQYY.

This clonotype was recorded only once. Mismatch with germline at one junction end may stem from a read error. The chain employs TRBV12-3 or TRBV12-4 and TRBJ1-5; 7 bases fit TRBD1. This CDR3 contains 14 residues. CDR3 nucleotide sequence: TGTGCCAGCAAGCTGACAGGGAACAATCAGCCCCAACATTTT. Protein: CASKLTGNNQPQHF.